A selection of T cell receptor beta chains follows, all from one sample in a study of cytomegalovirus exposure and HLA in healthy donors. Repertoires were generated with immunoSEQ multiplex PCR, while TCRdb's copy carries only in-frame clones and drops some. The data show around 130,000 clones, around 83% seen once. The sequenced sample was PBMCs. These receptors were taken from a girl aged 2 to 9 in good health and CMV-seronegative. Each CDR3 is given with its conserved first and last residue. D genes are given only for firm matches. A clone size is listed for some rows: how often the clone was seen (once, few, many), or a class if it is expanded.

.,TRBV15,once,TRBJ2-6,CATSRDKGAAGANVLTF,TGTGCCACCAGCAGAGATAAAGGGGCAGCTGGGGCCAACGTCCTGACTTTC
.,TRBV19,.,TRBJ1-2,CASSLRGINYGYTF,TGTGCCAGTAGCCTCAGGGGTATCAACTATGGCTACACCTTC
.,TRBV4-3,.,TRBJ2-7,CASSARATRSYEQYF,TGCGCCAGCAGCGCCCGGGCGACTAGGTCCTACGAGCAGTACTTC
.,TRBV19,.,TRBJ2-2,CASSIRVSGELFF,TGTGCCAGTAGTATTCGGGTGAGCGGGGAGCTGTTTTTT
.,TRBV7-6,.,TRBJ2-7,CASSLARSSYEQYF,TGTGCCAGCAGCTTAGCTCGTAGCTCCTACGAGCAGTACTTC
TRBD1,TRBV19,.,TRBJ1-1,CASSTGGSYTEAFF,TGTGCCAGTAGTACAGGGGGTTCGTACACTGAAGCTTTCTTT
.,TRBV7-6,.,TRBJ2-1,CASSLDGAGAYNEQFF,TGTGCCAGCAGCTTAGACGGTGCGGGGGCGTACAATGAGCAGTTCTTC
TRBD1,TRBV9,.,TRBJ2-6,CASSVGQGRGGGANVLTF,TGTGCCAGCAGCGTGGGACAGGGGAGAGGAGGTGGGGCCAACGTCCTGACTTTC
TRBD1,TRBV19,.,TRBJ1-1,CASSIWGQGARTEAFF,TGTGCCAGTAGTATTTGGGGACAGGGGGCGAGGACTGAAGCTTTCTTT
.,TRBV28,.,TRBJ2-5,CASSLISGGETQYF,TGTGCCAGCAGTTTAATAAGCGGTGGGGAGACCCAGTACTTC
.,TRBV7-2,.,TRBJ1-1,CASSRRGTEAFF,TGTGCCAGCAGCCGTAGGGGGACTGAAGCTTTCTTT
.,TRBV7-9,once,TRBJ1-1,CASSLEKGLTEAFF,TGTGCCAGCAGCTTAGAGAAGGGGTTGACTGAAGCTTTCTTT
TRBD2,TRBV5-1,.,TRBJ2-3,CASSLTPGLAGKDTQYF,TGCGCCAGCAGCTTGACACCGGGACTAGCGGGGAAAGATACGCAGTATTTT
TRBD1,TRBV30,.,TRBJ2-7,CAWSEGQGDEQYF,TGTGCCTGGAGTGAGGGACAGGGGGACGAGCAGTACTTC
TRBD2,TRBV4-1,few,TRBJ2-1,CASSLTSGRGDEQFF,TGCGCCAGCAGCTTGACTAGCGGGAGGGGTGATGAGCAGTTCTTC
.,TRBV6-1,.,TRBJ2-7,CASEWNSGSDYEQYF,TGTGCCAGTGAGTGGAATAGCGGTTCAGACTACGAGCAGTACTTC
TRBD2,TRBV6-4,.,TRBJ2-3,CASSDSGLAGADTQYF,TGTGCCAGCAGTGACTCGGGACTAGCGGGAGCAGATACGCAGTATTTT
TRBD1,TRBV19,.,TRBJ1-3,CASSRGYILRDSGNTIYF,TGTGCCAGTAGTAGGGGATACATTCTCCGGGACAGTGGAAACACCATATATTTT
TRBD2,TRBV5-1,.,TRBJ2-1,CASSLGGSSYNEQFF,TGCGCCAGCAGCTTGGGCGGGAGCTCCTACAATGAGCAGTTCTTC
TRBD2,TRBV27,.,TRBJ2-7,CASRAGGASYERYF,TGTGCCAGCAGGGCGGGAGGGGCCTCCTACGAGCGGTACTTC
TRBD2,TRBV27,.,TRBJ2-7,CASSLSGLAASYEQYF,TGTGCCAGCAGTTTATCGGGACTAGCGGCATCCTACGAGCAGTACTTC
TRBD1,TRBV7-9,.,TRBJ1-4,CASSLVVGTGTEKLFF,TGTGCCAGCAGCTTAGTCGTTGGGACAGGGACTGAAAAACTGTTTTTT
TRBD1,TRBV27,.,TRBJ1-2,CATKDRGRWGGYTF,TGTGCCACAAAGGACAGGGGGCGATGGGGGGGCTACACCTTC
.,TRBV5-5,.,TRBJ2-7,CASSPLGPLEQYF,TGTGCCAGCAGTCCACTAGGGCCCCTCGAGCAGTACTTC
TRBD1,TRBV2,.,TRBJ1-2,CASSEGQGTKGYTF,TGTGCCAGCAGTGAAGGACAGGGTACGAAGGGCTACACCTTC
TRBD2,TRBV4-2,.,TRBJ2-1,CASSQGLAGRNEQFF,TGTGCCAGCAGCCAGGGGCTAGCGGGAAGAAATGAGCAGTTCTTC
TRBD1,TRBV27,.,TRBJ1-4,CATARTGFNEKLFF,TGTGCCACCGCCAGGACAGGGTTTAATGAAAAACTGTTTTTT
.,TRBV19,once,TRBJ2-4,CASDRGGDIQYF,TGTGCCAGCGACAGGGGAGGGGACATTCAGTACTTC
TRBD2,TRBV7-6,.,TRBJ2-1,CASGGRVYNEQFF,TGTGCCAGCGGCGGGAGGGTCTACAATGAGCAGTTCTTC
TRBD2,TRBV5-1,.,TRBJ2-3,CASSSGLASTDTQYF,TGCGCCAGCAGCTCGGGACTAGCAAGCACAGATACGCAGTATTTT
TRBD2,TRBV30,.,TRBJ2-3,CAWTSGGRADTQYF,TGTGCCTGGACTAGCGGGGGGCGGGCAGATACGCAGTATTTT
TRBD2,TRBV6-1,few,TRBJ2-7,CASSEQREDEQYF,TGTGCCAGCAGTGAACAGCGGGAAGACGAGCAGTACTTC
.,TRBV27,.,TRBJ1-2,CASTITPGNRYGYTF,TGTGCCAGCACCATCACTCCCGGGAACAGATATGGCTACACCTTC
TRBD1,TRBV7-9,few,TRBJ1-1,CASSLQGAGNTESFF,TGTGCCAGCAGCTTGCAGGGGGCCGGGAACACTGAATCTTTCTTT
TRBD1,TRBV13,.,TRBJ1-1,CASSLGGQGRTEAFF,TGTGCCAGCAGCTTAGGGGGACAGGGGAGGACTGAAGCTTTCTTT
.,TRBV20-1,.,TRBJ2-7,CSATDRAQYF,TGCAGTGCCACTGACAGAGCGCAGTACTTC
.,TRBV5-1,.,TRBJ2-7,CASTRDSPREQYF,TGCGCCAGCACCAGGGACTCCCCGAGGGAGCAGTACTTC
.,TRBV19,.,TRBJ2-3,CASSSLGRGLTDTQYF,TGTGCCAGTAGTTCTCTCGGGCGGGGGCTCACAGATACGCAGTATTTT
.,TRBV6-5,.,TRBJ2-7,CASSPQGGFPYEQYF,TGTGCCAGCAGTCCCCAAGGAGGGTTCCCCTACGAGCAGTACTTC
TRBD1,TRBV10-3,.,TRBJ1-5,CAISGDRGNQPQHF,TGTGCCATCAGCGGGGACAGGGGCAATCAGCCCCAGCATTTT
TRBD1,TRBV9,.,TRBJ1-2,CASREGQSYGYTF,TGTGCCAGCAGGGAGGGACAGAGCTATGGCTACACCTTC
.,TRBV5-4,.,TRBJ1-1,CASSAPGDTEAFF,TGTGCCAGCAGCGCGCCGGGAGACACTGAAGCTTTCTTT
.,TRBV6-1,few,TRBJ1-1,CASSEGIGGYTEAFF,TGTGCCAGCAGTGAAGGGATCGGGGGGTACACTGAAGCTTTCTTT
TRBD2,TRBV30,.,TRBJ2-5,CAWGAGEETQYF,TGTGCCTGGGGAGCGGGGGAAGAGACCCAGTACTTC
.,TRBV7-2,few,TRBJ2-1,CASSLESRYEQFF,TGTGCCAGCAGCTTAGAATCGAGGTATGAGCAGTTCTTC
TRBD1,TRBV6-5,.,TRBJ2-1,CASRLGQGAYNEQFF,TGTGCCAGCAGGCTAGGACAGGGGGCCTACAATGAGCAGTTCTTC
.,TRBV7-2,.,TRBJ2-7,CASSLEAEYEQYF,TGTGCCAGCAGCTTAGAAGCGGAGTACGAGCAGTACTTC
.,TRBV7-9,.,TRBJ1-2,CASSFSREYGYTF,TGTGCCAGCAGCTTTAGCAGAGAATATGGCTACACCTTC
TRBD1,TRBV6-1,.,TRBJ1-5,CASSVGQGGSNQPQHF,TGTGCCAGCAGTGTGGGACAGGGGGGGAGCAATCAGCCCCAGCATTTT